The 10 T cell receptor beta chains reported below all come from one sample, sequenced in a study of shared clonotypes between healthy human individuals. Repertoires were generated with immunoSEQ multiplex PCR, while TCRdb's copy carries only in-frame clones and drops some. The sample has 2 million to 3 million clones; over 85% are singletons. The sequenced sample was naive CD4+ T cells from PBMCs. Regarding subset: CD45RA+ positively selected. These receptors all stem from a man younger than 35 in good health. Some clones in this sample may be carry-over from other donors' samples.

In this sample, this clone turned up once. The chain links TRBV5-1 to TRBJ2-5; 11 bases fit TRBD2. V lost 4 bases to trimming and J lost 5 bases; unmatched junction nucleotides: 13. This CDR3 is 17 amino acids long. The germline V gene has CDR1 SGHRS and CDR2 YFSETQ. CDR3 in amino acids: CASSPGLADPGGETQYF. DNA of the CDR3: TGCGCCAGCAGCCCGGGACTAGCGGACCCGGGCGGGGAGACCCAGTACTTC.

This clone was recorded only once. The rearrangement uses TRBV11-2 and TRBJ1-4; D gene ambiguous. Germline CDR1 SGHAT, CDR2 FQNNGV. There are 16 residues in the CDR3. Trimming pared 3 bases from V and 0 bases from J, leaving 11 bases between. CDR3: CASSFDYSATNEKLFF. The CDR3 DNA reads TGTGCCAGCAGCTTTGACTACTCGGCAACTAATGAAAAACTGTTTTTT. The variable domain in full, completed from reference TRBV11-2 and TRBJ1-4, reads EAGVAQSPRYKIIEKRQSVAFWCNPISGHATLYWYQQILGQGPKLLIQFQNNGVVDDSQLPKDRFSAERLKGVDSTLKIQPAKLEDSAVYLCASSFDYSATNEKLFFGSGTQLSVL.

The chain has TRBV19 and TRBJ2-7; 7 bases line up with TRBD1. CDR1 is LNHDA, CDR2 SQIVND, per germline (reference sequence). The CDR3 consists of 14 residues. The J segment lost 0 bases and the V segment lost 4 bases, leaving 3 bases of the junction unmatched. CDR3 sequence (DNA): TGTGCCAGTAGTAGGACAGGACCCTCCTACGAGCAGTACTTC. Its protein is CASSRTGPSYEQYF.

The chain recombines TRBV5-1 with TRBJ1-4; the D is unclear. Per the germline V gene, CDR1 is SGHRS and CDR2 is YFSETQ. V gave up 3 bases and J gave up 2 bases, with 11 bases separating them. CDR3 size: 15 residues. For the CDR3, the DNA is TGCGCCAGCAGCTGGGGTGCGGGGACTAATGAAAAACTGTTTTTT. The encoded protein is CASSWGAGTNEKLFF.

V gene TRBV19 combines with J gene TRBJ2-1; D may be TRBD1 or TRBD2 (5 bases each). Germline CDR1 and CDR2: LNHDA and SQIVND (reference sequence). The ends were cut back, 5 bases at V and 0 bases at J, with 14 bases in the middle. This CDR3 has 16 amino acids. In DNA form, the CDR3 reads TGTGCCAGTAGTCGTAGTCCGGGGCCCTCCTACAATGAGCAGTTCTTC. This encodes CASSRSPGPSYNEQFF.

The chain is built from TRBV28 and TRBJ2-7; D is uncertain. V lost 0 bases and J lost 4, with 13 bases in between. CDR1 is MDHEN and CDR2 is SYDVKM in the germline V gene. CDR3 length: 15 amino acids. The CDR3 region is CASSLWPPLEYEQYF. The CDR3 DNA reads TGTGCCAGCAGTTTATGGCCCCCCCTAGAGTACGAGCAGTACTTC.

This clone was seen a single time. CDR3 in amino acids: CASSRHTDTQYF. DNA of the CDR3: TGTGCCAGCAGTCGACACACAGATACGCAGTATTTT. The chain links TRBV2 to TRBJ2-3; no clear D gene. With 5 bases removed from V and 2 bases from J, the gap between germline ends came to 5 bases. Germline values: CDR1 SNHLY, CDR2 FYNNEI. This CDR3 contains 12 residues.

The V call is TRBV19, the J call TRBJ1-6; no clear D gene. This CDR3 has 12 residues. Germline assignment: CDR1 LNHDA and CDR2 SQIVND (reference sequence). The V gene lost 6 bases and the J gene lost 9 bases, with 9 bases spanning the gap. CDR3 nucleotides: TGTGCCAGTAGGGCATCGCTTTCACCCCTCCACTTT. This encodes CASRASLSPLHF.

The chain's CDR3 is CASSRGTPYEQYF. As DNA, the CDR3 is TGTGCCAGCAGCCGCGGGACTCCATACGAGCAGTACTTC. This sequence joins TRBV4-2 and TRBJ2-7; D possibly corresponds to TRBD2 (6 bases). CDR1 and CDR2 (germline): LGHNA, YNFKEQ. This CDR3 comprises 13 residues. Trimming pared 4 bases from V and 4 bases from J, leaving 11 bases between.

V usage is TRBV5-6 and J usage is TRBJ2-1; D is ambiguous. The CDR3 runs to 12 residues. V shed 4 bases and J shed 9 bases, with 11 bases lying between them. CDR1 SGHDT and CDR2 YYEEEE come from the germline V gene. CDR3 residues: CASSNLGIEQFF. DNA for the CDR3: TGTGCCAGCAGCAATCTGGGTATTGAGCAGTTCTTC.